This T cell receptor beta chain was sequenced for a study of Graves' ophthalmopathy and Graves' hyperthyroidism. Study background: Hyperthyroidism was classified as stable if no ophthalmopathy occurred within 18 months of follow-up. Study observations and caveats: Ophthalmopathy was separated from stable hyperthyroidism by a 13-signature model with around 88% sensitivity and about 79% specificity. Most expanded thyroid clonotypes above 0.001 frequency also appeared in blood.

Clinical symptoms, serum thyroxine, TRAb, thyroid ultrasound and orbital computed tomography determined diagnosis. Amplified material comprised TCR beta CDR3 regions derived from RNA transcripts. HTBI primers served in a first-round RT-PCR, which a second-round multiplex PCR followed. Each CDR3 protein is one row after TCRdb ran MiXCR on the multiplex PCR reads. This table has over a million distinct CDR3 sequences, about two fifths appearing once. Notes on this clonotype: Its antigen remains unknown.

This sequence was found in an adult man with Graves' hyperthyroidism. The sequenced sample consisted of peripheral blood or thyroid tissue (not recorded which).

CDR3 sequence reads: CSVEGAGGPDTQYF. CDR3 DNA sequence: TGCAGCGTTGAAGGAGCGGGAGGCCCAGATACGCAGTATTTT. The chain couples TRBV29-1 to TRBJ2-3; 9 bases agree with TRBD2. Unmatched junction bases numbered 3, after V lost 1 base and J lost 4 bases. The germline V gene has CDR1 SQVTM and CDR2 ANQGSEA. The CDR3 is 14 amino acids.